These T cell receptor beta chains were read from a single sample in a study of post-analysis software for immune sequencing data. TCRdb re-called the PCR reads through MiXCR, storing one row per CDR3 protein. The sample consists of about 810,000 distinct CDR3 sequences, approximately 57% of them appearing once. Specimen: blood. These receptors originate from a girl aged 5 to 17 with multiple sclerosis. Each CDR3 is given with its conserved first and last residue. D genes are given only for firm matches. Size is omitted from some rows. Given values are once, few, many or a class for expanded clones.

>12|-|TRBV29-1|-|TRBJ1-2
TGCAGCGTGGCCGGGGACAACTATGGCTACACCTTC
CSVAGDNYGYTF
>12|many|TRBV3-1|-|TRBJ2-7
TGTGCCAGCAGCCAACTACAGGGCGAGCAGTACTTC
CASSQLQGEQYF
>16|-|TRBV18|-|TRBJ2-3
TGTGCCAGCTCACTTTTATTTGGGGCTAGCACAGATACGCAGTATTTT
CASSLLFGASTDTQYF
>14|-|TRBV12-3/TRBV12-4|-|TRBJ1-5
TGTGCCAGCAGCCCGAGGGCTAGCAATCAGCCCCAGCATTTT
CASSPRASNQPQHF
>13|once|TRBV7-9|-|TRBJ2-1
TGTGCCAGCAGCTTAATAGAGGGGATGGGGCAGTTCTTC
CASSLIEGMGQFF
>14|-|TRBV9|-|TRBJ2-7
TGTGCCAGCAGCGTAGGGGACTGGGCCTACGAGCAGTACTTC
CASSVGDWAYEQYF
>18|-|TRBV6-1|-|TRBJ1-4
TGTGCCAGCAGTGAAGCGCTTCTACCGGGCTCTGCTAATGAAAAACTGTTTTTT
CASSEALLPGSANEKLFF
>17|few|TRBV5-1|-|TRBJ2-7
TGCGCCAGCAGCTTGACTCCGACAGGTACATACTCCTACGAGCAGTACTTC
CASSLTPTGTYSYEQYF
>12|once|TRBV29-1|-|TRBJ1-1
TGCAGCGGCGGCCTCAGTAACACTGAAGCTTTCTTT
CSGGLSNTEAFF
>13|few|TRBV12-3/TRBV12-4|-|TRBJ1-4
TGTGCCAGTTCGAGGGCAACTAATGAAAAACTGTTTTTT
CASSRATNEKLFF
>14|-|TRBV6-6|-|TRBJ2-7
TGTGCCAGCACCCCTGGTAGGGTAAACTACGAGCAGTACTTC
CASTPGRVNYEQYF
>15|few|TRBV5-1|TRBD1|TRBJ1-2
TGCGCCAGCAGCAAAGAGACAGGGACTAACTATGGCTACACCTTC
CASSKETGTNYGYTF
>12|-|TRBV5-1|-|TRBJ2-1
TGCGCCAGCAGCTTGGTGACGACTGAGCAGTTCTTC
CASSLVTTEQFF
>14|few|TRBV20-1|TRBD1|TRBJ2-1
TGCAGTGCTAGAGATGTGGGACAGGGGGGTGAGCAGTTCTTC
CSARDVGQGGEQFF
>15|-|TRBV25-1|-|TRBJ2-1
TGTGCCAGCAGTGATACTGGGACTCCGTGGGATGAGCAGTTCTTC
CASSDTGTPWDEQFF
>17|-|TRBV7-9|TRBD1|TRBJ2-5
TGTGCCAACAGCTCACCGGGGACAGGGGGGTCACAAGAGACCCAGTACTTC
CANSSPGTGGSQETQYF
>14|-|TRBV10-3|-|TRBJ2-5
TGTGCCATCAGTGAGACCGGGATCCAAGAGACCCAGTACTTC
CAISETGIQETQYF
>14|few|TRBV29-1|TRBD1|TRBJ2-5
TGCAGCGTCTTGGACAGGGTTGGGCAAGAGACCCAGTACTTC
CSVLDRVGQETQYF
>13|-|TRBV5-1|-|TRBJ2-3
TGCGCCAGCAGCGAGGGACTCACAGATATGCAGTATTTT
CASSEGLTDMQYF
>14|-|TRBV29-1|-|TRBJ2-3
TGCAGCGTTGAAGGGATAGCGGTCACAGATACGCAGTATTTT
CSVEGIAVTDTQYF
>13|-|TRBV7-8|-|TRBJ2-7
TGTGCCAGCAGCTTAACGGACTTCTACGAGCAGTACTTC
CASSLTDFYEQYF